Below, 5 T cell receptor beta chains from the same sample are listed, as sequenced in a study of blood T cell repertoires in COVID-19. Libraries were prepared by immunoSEQ multiplex PCR; TCRdb keeps only in-frame clonotypes and omits some of them. The data contain tens of thousands of clones, 91% of them seen just once; the ten biggest clones take up over 8%. Sequencing input: peripheral blood. Receptor source: a human donor with active COVID-19. The donor label of this sample is uncertain.

The CDR3 nucleotides are TGTGCCAGTAGTATAGAAAGGAGGGGACGGAGCTCTGGAAACACCATATATTTT. Residues: CASSIERRGRSSGNTIYF. The chain recombines TRBV19 with TRBJ1-3; D might be TRBD1 (5 bases). Germline CDR1 and CDR2: LNHDA and SQIVND (reference sequence). The ends were cut back, 0 bases at V and 0 bases at J, with 15 bases in the middle. CDR3 length: 18 amino acids.

This sequence joins TRBV4-3 and TRBJ2-3; 15 bases match TRBD2. Trimming took 0 bases from V and 3 from J; bases not matched to a gene: 10. From germline, CDR1 is LGHNA and CDR2 YSLEER. The CDR3 spans 20 residues. DNA for the CDR3: TGCGCCAGCAGCCAAGAAGGCGGACTAGCGGGGGGGCCATGGACAGATACGCAGTATTTT. Its translation: CASSQEGGLAGGPWTDTQYF.

This clone was found a few times. The chain links TRBV6-2 or TRBV6-3 to TRBJ2-7, with TRBD2 identical over 11 bases. CDR1 and CDR2 from the germline V gene are MNHEY and SVGEGT. V trimming: 5 bases; J trimming: 2 bases; junction bases outside the gene matches: 8. The CDR3 totals 16 residues. CDR3 protein: CASSPHTSGGTYEQYF. In DNA form, the CDR3 reads TGTGCCAGCAGTCCCCATACTAGCGGGGGTACCTACGAGCAGTACTTC.

The chain joins TRBV5-1 to TRBJ2-7, with TRBD2 matching over 9 bases. Looked up from germline, CDR1 is SGHRS and CDR2 is YFSETQ. V was clipped by 1 base and J by 3 bases; unmatched bases: 2. The CDR3 runs 14 residues. This CDR3 is CASSLFSGSYEQYF. Written as DNA, the CDR3 is TGCGCCAGCAGCTTGTTTAGCGGGAGCTACGAGCAGTACTTC. Full variable domain (missing parts from reference TRBV5-1 and TRBJ2-7): KAGVTQTPRYLIKTRGQQVTLSCSPISGHRSVSWYQQTPGQGLQFLFEYFSETQRNKGNFPGRFSGRQFSNSRSEMNVSTLELGDSALYLCASSLFSGSYEQYFGPGTRLTVT.

The count of this clone is one. The CDR3 DNA reads as TGTGCCAGCAGTGTACTAGCGGTTCGCCGGGAGCTGTTTTTT. It specifies CASSVLAVRRELFF. J is TRBJ2-2 and V is TRBV6-4, with TRBD2 matching over 8 bases. V was pared by 4 bases and J by 9 bases, with 7 bases of the junction left unmatched. Germline V gene lookup returns CDR1 MRHNA and CDR2 SNTAGT. The CDR3 length is 14 residues.